Given below is one TCR beta chain in context. This CDR3 region has 16 residues. The germline V gene has CDR1 SNHLY and CDR2 FYNNEI. With 7 bases clipped from V and 6 bases from J, the junction kept 12 bases outside the gene matches. This sample is part of a study of human T cells and chemical hapten exposure. In the study overall: TCR yields per sample varied mostly from small pooled library volume differences.

What the library attached to individual cDNA molecules were unique molecular identifiers. MiXCR, applied by TCRdb to the RACE reads, yields one record per CDR3 protein. The data contain under 200,000 distinct CDR3 sequences, 25% to 35% of them seen just once; the ten biggest clones take up 2.1%. Time point meaning: patch test 3, about 24 weeks after DPC sensitization. This sample's treatment: therapeutic diphenylcyclopropenone sensitization with weekly scalp DPC. Blood sampling preceded each patch test application. The source of this sequence is a woman under 30 with alopecia areata. Some clones in this sample may be carry-over from other donors' samples. The V gene is TRBV2, the J gene TRBJ2-3; TRBD2 agrees at 11 bases. Sequencing was performed on whole blood, taken in connection with sensitization to the hapten diphenylcyclopropenone (DPC). CDR3 region: CASIRLAGLFEDTQYF. The CDR3 coding sequence is TGTGCCAGCATTAGACTAGCGGGGTTATTCGAGGATACGCAGTATTTT.